A single sample is the source of the 20 T cell receptor beta chains below, sequenced in a study of T cells in Graves' hyperthyroidism and ophthalmopathy. Using RNA transcripts as the source, TCR beta CDR3 regions were amplified. HTBI primers drove first-round RT-PCR of the TCR CDR3. TCRdb called the multiplex PCR reads again in MiXCR, with one record for every CDR3 protein. The table has 640,000 or so distinct CDR3 sequences, more than 13% seen once; the top ten hold more than 6%. The material sequenced was blood. These receptors all come from a woman aged 18 to 35 with Graves' ophthalmopathy.

This clonotype was recorded many times. The V gene is TRBV12-3 or TRBV12-4, the J gene TRBJ1-5; no reliable D call. Trimming removed 3 bases at V and 5 bases at J, with 14 bases between. This CDR3 spans 15 amino acids. CDR3 in amino acids: CASSLAQPGDQPQHF. The CDR3 DNA reads as TGTGCCAGCAGTTTGGCTCAGCCTGGCGATCAGCCCCAGCATTTT.

This clonotype was recorded at least ten times. V usage is TRBV11-2 and J usage is TRBJ2-3; D gene unclear. Trimming stripped 6 bases from V and 6 bases from J, with 19 bases between. Germline assignment: CDR1 SGHAT and CDR2 FQNNGV. This CDR3 contains 15 residues. The CDR3 loop reads CASSFLRLDKDTQYF. CDR3 DNA: TGTGCCAGCAGTTTTCTACGGCTAGACAAGGATACGCAGTATTTT.

This clonotype came up a few times. The CDR3 here is CASSVDGGRAAGEQYF. The CDR3 DNA follows: TGTGCCAGCAGCGTAGACGGCGGGAGGGCCGCAGGCGAGCAGTACTTC. The chain recombines TRBV9 with TRBJ2-7; 9 bases line up with TRBD2. The germline gives CDR1 SGDLS, CDR2 YYNGEE. V shed 0 bases, J shed 6 bases, and the junction held 10 bases outside the gene matches. The CDR3 has 16 residues.

This clonotype was counted ten times or more. This chain links TRBV20-1 with TRBJ2-7, with 9 bases that match TRBD2. Germline lookup yields CDR1 DFQATT and CDR2 SNEGSKA (reference sequence). V lost 4 bases to trimming and J lost 1 base; unmatched junction nucleotides: 8. The CDR3 is 15 residues long. The CDR3 bases are TGCAGTGCTAAAGCAGGTAGCGGGAGTTCCTACGAGCAGTACTTC. This translates into CSAKAGSGSSYEQYF.

The chain combines TRBV2 with TRBJ1-5, with TRBD1 identical over 7 bases. Germline trimming cut 3 bases from V and 5 bases from J; bases unmatched to any gene: 7. This CDR3 region has 15 residues. Per germline, CDR1 SNHLY and CDR2 FYNNEI. CDR3 in DNA: TGTGCCAGCAGTGAGGGGGGACAGAGTTATCAGCCCCAGCATTTT. It yields the protein CASSEGGQSYQPQHF. Supplemented by reference TRBV2 and TRBJ1-5, the full variable domain reads EPEVTQTPSHQVTQMGQEVILRCVPISNHLYFYWYRQILGQKVEFLVSFYNNEISEKSEIFDDQFSVERPDGSNFTLKIRSTKLEDSAMYFCASSEGGQSYQPQHFGDGTRLSIL.

This clonotype was counted at least ten times. V and J are TRBV4-2 and TRBJ1-2; possibly TRBD1 for D (5 bases). CDR3 size: 15 residues. V dropped 1 base and J dropped 4 bases, with 13 bases sitting between them. Germline V gene data show CDR1 as LGHNA and CDR2 as YNFKEQ. DNA of the CDR3: TGTGCCAGCAGCCAAGGCGGGACGGCCTTCTATGGCTACACCTTC. It encodes CASSQGGTAFYGYTF.

The sample holds many counts of this clonotype. In DNA, the CDR3 is TGTGCCAGCAGCTTTCGTCAGGAGTGGGGAGAGACCCAGTACTTC. Protein product: CASSFRQEWGETQYF. This chain uses TRBV7-2 with TRBJ2-5, with D hard to call. CDR3 size: 15 residues. Germline V CDR1 and CDR2: SGHTA, FQGNSA. The V and J ends lost 3 bases and 4 bases respectively, with 15 bases between them.

This clonotype was found a few times. One end of the junction is discordant with germline, which a read error may explain. J is TRBJ1-2 and V is TRBV27; D not certain. The CDR3 consists of 13 residues. In germline, CDR1 is MNHEY, CDR2 SMNVEV (reference sequence). The CDR3 region is CASAPSGNYGCTF. CDR3 in DNA: TGTGCCAGCGCGCCCTCAGGCAACTATGGCTGCACCTTC.

The sample holds many counts of this clonotype. This chain uses TRBV5-6 with TRBJ1-5; tentative D call: TRBD1 (6 bases). Per germline, CDR1 SGHDT and CDR2 YYEEEE. This CDR3 is 16 amino acids long. V was trimmed by 1 base and J by 4 bases, leaving 15 bases between them. In DNA, the CDR3 is TGTGCCAGCAGCTTGCTAGGGCAGGGGATTAATCAGCCCCAGCATTTT. It is translated as CASSLLGQGINQPQHF.

This clonotype occurred many times. The gene calls are TRBV5-4 and TRBJ2-7, with a weak D call TRBD1 (6 bases). Looked up from germline, CDR1 is SGHNT and CDR2 is YYREEE (reference sequence). V was clipped by 0 bases and J by 7 bases, with 17 bases between them. The CDR3 runs to 15 residues. The CDR3 sequence is CASSLEWGQGEEQYF. The CDR3 bases are TGTGCCAGCAGCTTGGAGTGGGGACAAGGAGAGGAGCAGTACTTC.

This clonotype was seen ten or more times. The chain recombines TRBV7-9 with TRBJ2-3, with D uncertain. From germline, CDR1 is SEHNR and CDR2 FQNEAQ (reference sequence). V lost 7 bases to trimming and J lost 2 bases, with 7 bases between them. The CDR3 is 12 residues long. CDR3 sequence reads: CASTLLTDTQYF. The CDR3 DNA sequence: TGTGCCAGCACCCTCCTCACAGATACGCAGTATTTT. Full variable domain (outside the CDR3, taken from reference TRBV7-9 and TRBJ2-3): DTGVSQNPRHKITKRGQNVTFRCDPISEHNRLYWYRQTLGQGPEFLTYFQNEAQLEKSRLLSDRFSAERPKGSFSTLEIQRTEQGDSAMYLCASTLLTDTQYFGPGTRLTVL.

The chain links TRBV12-3 or TRBV12-4 to TRBJ1-3; TRBD1 is a possible D gene (5 bases). The CDR3 contains 17 residues. Trimming removed 0 bases from V and 1 base from J, with 13 bases in between. CDR3 sequence reads: CASSLAGAGLSGNTIYF. For the CDR3, the DNA is TGTGCCAGCAGTTTAGCGGGAGCAGGGCTTTCTGGAAACACCATATATTTT.

The chain uses TRBV6-1 and TRBJ1-5, with no clear D. This CDR3 has 15 residues. Germline values: CDR1 MNHNS, CDR2 SASEGT. V lost 5 bases and J 4 bases, leaving 15 bases between the germline ends. CDR3 in amino acids: CASSYVPGGNQPQHF. The CDR3 bases are TGTGCCAGCAGTTATGTGCCAGGAGGTAATCAGCCCCAGCATTTT.

The chain has TRBV4-2 and TRBJ1-5; TRBD1 is a possible D gene (5 bases). The CDR3 contains 14 residues. In germline, CDR1 is LGHNA, CDR2 YNFKEQ. Trimming stripped 0 bases from V and 8 bases from J, with 11 bases between. The CDR3 DNA is TGTGCCAGCAGCCAAGACCGGGCGGGGGAGCCCCAGCATTTT. This translates into CASSQDRAGEPQHF.

This clonotype was counted at least ten times. The chain recombines TRBV20-1 with TRBJ2-7; maybe TRBD1 (5 bases). V dropped 6 bases and J dropped 2 bases, with 17 bases sitting between them. Looked up from germline, CDR1 is DFQATT and CDR2 is SNEGSKA (reference sequence). The CDR3 has 14 residues. The CDR3 nucleotides read TGCAGTGCCGAAAACGACAGACCGCCCTACGAGCAGTACTTC. Protein sequence: CSAENDRPPYEQYF.

The table lists this clonotype with many counts. Written as DNA, the CDR3 is TGCGCCAGCAGCCAAGGGACTAGCGGGAGTGAGACCCAGTACTTC. Protein: CASSQGTSGSETQYF. The chain is built from TRBV4-3 and TRBJ2-5; 13 bases map to TRBD2. CDR1 is LGHNA and CDR2 is YSLEER in the germline V gene. V was pared by 1 base and J by 5 bases, with 1 base of the junction left unmatched. The CDR3 consists of 15 residues.

This clonotype was seen repeatedly, ten times or more. This chain connects TRBV27 to TRBJ2-1; TRBD1 matches 9 bases. Trimming took 8 bases from V and 7 from J; bases not matched to a gene: 12. CDR3 length: 15 amino acids. Germline V gene lookup returns CDR1 MNHEY and CDR2 SMNVEV (reference sequence). The CDR3 nucleotides read TGTGCCAGCCGAACACCGGGACAGGGAGGAAATGAGCAGTTCTTC. Its translation: CASRTPGQGGNEQFF.

The chain combines TRBV7-2 with TRBJ1-3, with TRBD1 matching over 10 bases. This CDR3 comprises 16 residues. Germline V lookup: CDR1 SGHTA, CDR2 FQGNSA. The J segment lost 0 bases and the V segment lost 6 bases, leaving 5 bases of the junction unmatched. In nucleotides, the CDR3 is TGTGCCAGCAGGACAGGGGGCGACTTCTCTGGAAACACCATATATTTT. As protein: CASRTGGDFSGNTIYF.

As for this clonotype: One end of the junction varies from germline; a read error may be responsible. This chain joins TRBV2 and TRBJ2-1, with TRBD1 matching over 9 bases. Germline-derived CDR1 and CDR2 are SNHLY and FYNNEI. The CDR3 totals 11 residues. CDR3 DNA sequence: TGTGCCAGCAGCATAGGACAGGGGTCTCTCTTC. Residues: CASSIGQGSLF.

This clonotype was found many times. The genes are TRBV5-1 and TRBJ1-1; no reliable D call. V was shortened by 2 bases and J by 1 base, with 9 bases between the two germline ends. The CDR3 totals 14 residues. Germline CDR1 is SGHRS and CDR2 is YFSETQ. CDR3 in DNA: TGCGCCAGCAGCTTAAGACTCACGAACACTGAAGCTTTCTTT. Amino acid sequence: CASSLRLTNTEAFF.